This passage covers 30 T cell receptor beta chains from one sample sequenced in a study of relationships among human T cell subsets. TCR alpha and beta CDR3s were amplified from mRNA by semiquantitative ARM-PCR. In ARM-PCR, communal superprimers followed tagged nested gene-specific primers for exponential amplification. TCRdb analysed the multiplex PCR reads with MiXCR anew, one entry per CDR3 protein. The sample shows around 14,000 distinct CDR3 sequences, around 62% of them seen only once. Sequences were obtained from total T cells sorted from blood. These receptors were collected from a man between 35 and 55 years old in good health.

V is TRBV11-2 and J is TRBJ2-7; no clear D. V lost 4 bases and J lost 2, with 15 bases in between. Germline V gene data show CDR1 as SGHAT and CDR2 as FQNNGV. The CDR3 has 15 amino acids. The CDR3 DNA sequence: TGTGCCAGCAGCTCTGACCCCCTCGGAACCTACGAGCAGTACTTC. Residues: CASSSDPLGTYEQYF. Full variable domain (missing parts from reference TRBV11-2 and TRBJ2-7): EAGVAQSPRYKIIEKRQSVAFWCNPISGHATLYWYQQILGQGPKLLIQFQNNGVVDDSQLPKDRFSAERLKGVDSTLKIQPAKLEDSAVYLCASSSDPLGTYEQYFGPGTRLTVT.

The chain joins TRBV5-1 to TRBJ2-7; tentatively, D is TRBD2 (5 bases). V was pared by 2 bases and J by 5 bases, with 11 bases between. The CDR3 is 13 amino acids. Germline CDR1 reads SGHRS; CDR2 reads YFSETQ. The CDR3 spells CASSFSPGNEQYF. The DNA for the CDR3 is TGCGCCAGCAGCTTCTCACCGGGGAACGAGCAGTACTTC.

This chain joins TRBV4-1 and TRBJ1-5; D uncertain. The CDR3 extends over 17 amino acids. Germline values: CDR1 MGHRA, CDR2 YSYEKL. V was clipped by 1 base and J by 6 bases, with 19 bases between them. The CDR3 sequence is CASSQGFWGDLGQPQHF. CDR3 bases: TGCGCCAGCAGCCAAGGTTTCTGGGGAGATTTGGGTCAGCCCCAGCATTTT.

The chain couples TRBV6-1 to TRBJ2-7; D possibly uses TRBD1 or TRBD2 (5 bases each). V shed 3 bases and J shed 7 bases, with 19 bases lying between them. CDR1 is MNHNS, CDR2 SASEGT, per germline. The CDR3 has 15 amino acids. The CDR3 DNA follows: TGTGCCAGCAGTGACGAGGGACGGGGAGCTTTGGAGCAGTACTTC. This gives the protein CASSDEGRGALEQYF.

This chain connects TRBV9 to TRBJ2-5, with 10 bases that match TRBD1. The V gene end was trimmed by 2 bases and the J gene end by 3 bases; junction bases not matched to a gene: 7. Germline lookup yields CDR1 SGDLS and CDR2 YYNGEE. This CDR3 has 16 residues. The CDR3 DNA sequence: TGTGCCAGCAGCGTGACCCCGGGACAGGGGAAAGAGACCCAGTACTTC. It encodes CASSVTPGQGKETQYF.

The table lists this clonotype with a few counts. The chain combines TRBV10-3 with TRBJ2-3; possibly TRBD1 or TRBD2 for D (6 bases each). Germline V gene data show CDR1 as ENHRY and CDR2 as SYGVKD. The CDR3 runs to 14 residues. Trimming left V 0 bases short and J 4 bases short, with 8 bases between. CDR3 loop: CAISESGGPDTQYF. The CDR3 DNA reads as TGTGCCATCAGTGAGTCCGGGGGCCCAGATACGCAGTATTTT.

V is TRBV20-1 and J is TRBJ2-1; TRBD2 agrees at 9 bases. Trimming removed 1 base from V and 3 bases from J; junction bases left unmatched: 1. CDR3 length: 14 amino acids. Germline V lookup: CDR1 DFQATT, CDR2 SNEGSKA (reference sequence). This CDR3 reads CSARGLAVYNEQFF. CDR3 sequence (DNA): TGCAGTGCTAGAGGACTAGCGGTCTACAATGAGCAGTTCTTC.

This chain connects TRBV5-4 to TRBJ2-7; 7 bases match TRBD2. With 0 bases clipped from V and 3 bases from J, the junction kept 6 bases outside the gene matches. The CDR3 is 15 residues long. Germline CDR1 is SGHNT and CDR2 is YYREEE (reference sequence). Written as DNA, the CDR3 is TGTGCCAGCAGCTTGGAGATCGGGAGGAGCTACGAGCAGTACTTC. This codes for CASSLEIGRSYEQYF.

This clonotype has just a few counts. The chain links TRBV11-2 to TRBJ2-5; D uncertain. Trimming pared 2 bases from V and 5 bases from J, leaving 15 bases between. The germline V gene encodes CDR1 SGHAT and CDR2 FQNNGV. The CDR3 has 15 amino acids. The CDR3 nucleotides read TGTGCCAGCAGCTTACCCGTTCGACCCCGTGAGACCCAGTACTTC. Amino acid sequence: CASSLPVRPRETQYF. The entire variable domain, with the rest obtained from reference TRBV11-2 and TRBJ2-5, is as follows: EAGVAQSPRYKIIEKRQSVAFWCNPISGHATLYWYQQILGQGPKLLIQFQNNGVVDDSQLPKDRFSAERLKGVDSTLKIQPAKLEDSAVYLCASSLPVRPRETQYFGPGTRLLVL.

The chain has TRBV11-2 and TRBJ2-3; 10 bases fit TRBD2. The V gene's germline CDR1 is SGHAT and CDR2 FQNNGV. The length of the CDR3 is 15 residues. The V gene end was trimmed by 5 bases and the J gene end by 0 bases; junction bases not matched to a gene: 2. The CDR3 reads CASSLLAGSTDTQYF. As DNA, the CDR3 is TGTGCCAGCAGCCTACTAGCGGGAAGCACAGATACGCAGTATTTT.

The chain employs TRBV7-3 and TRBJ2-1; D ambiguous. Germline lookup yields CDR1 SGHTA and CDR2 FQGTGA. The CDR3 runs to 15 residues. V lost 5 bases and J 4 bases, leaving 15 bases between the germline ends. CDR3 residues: CASSLDGQAYNEQFF. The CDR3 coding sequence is TGTGCCAGCAGCCTGGACGGGCAGGCTTACAATGAGCAGTTCTTC.

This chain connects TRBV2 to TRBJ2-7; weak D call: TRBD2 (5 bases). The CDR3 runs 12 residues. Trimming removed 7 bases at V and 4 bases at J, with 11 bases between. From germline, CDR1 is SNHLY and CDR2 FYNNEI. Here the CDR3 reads CASTSGRYEQYF. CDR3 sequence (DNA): TGTGCCAGCACGTCGGGAAGGTACGAGCAGTACTTC.

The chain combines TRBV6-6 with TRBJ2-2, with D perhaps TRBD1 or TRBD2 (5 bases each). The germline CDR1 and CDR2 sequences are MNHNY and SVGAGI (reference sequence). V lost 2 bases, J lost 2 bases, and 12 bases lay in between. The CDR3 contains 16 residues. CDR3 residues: CASSYRRGPNTGELFF. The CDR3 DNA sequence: TGTGCCAGCAGTTACAGACGGGGCCCAAACACCGGGGAGCTGTTTTTT.

The CDR3 bases are TGTGCCAGCAGGAGATCGGATAACACTGAAGCTTTCTTT. It yields the protein CASRRSDNTEAFF. The V call is TRBV7-2, the J call TRBJ1-1; D is unresolved. V was trimmed by 6 bases and J by 2 bases, leaving 10 bases between them. CDR3 size: 13 residues. Germline V CDR1 and CDR2: SGHTA, FQGNSA.

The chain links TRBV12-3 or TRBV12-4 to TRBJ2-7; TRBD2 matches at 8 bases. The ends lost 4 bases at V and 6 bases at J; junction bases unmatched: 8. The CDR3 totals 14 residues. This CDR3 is CASSSSGSIGEQYF. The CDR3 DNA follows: TGTGCCAGCAGTTCGAGCGGGAGTATCGGCGAGCAGTACTTC.

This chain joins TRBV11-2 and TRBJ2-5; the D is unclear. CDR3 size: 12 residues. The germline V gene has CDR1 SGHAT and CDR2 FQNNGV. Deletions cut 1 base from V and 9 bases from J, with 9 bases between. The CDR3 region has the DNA TGTGCCAGCAGCTTAGCCGAAGGGCCCCAGTACTTC. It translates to CASSLAEGPQYF.

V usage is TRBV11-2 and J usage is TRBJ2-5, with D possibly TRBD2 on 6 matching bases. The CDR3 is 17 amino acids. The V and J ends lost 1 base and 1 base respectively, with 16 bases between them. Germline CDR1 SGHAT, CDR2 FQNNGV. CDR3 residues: CASSLVGGRRLQETQYF. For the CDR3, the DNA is TGTGCCAGCAGCTTAGTGGGGGGACGGAGGCTCCAAGAGACCCAGTACTTC.

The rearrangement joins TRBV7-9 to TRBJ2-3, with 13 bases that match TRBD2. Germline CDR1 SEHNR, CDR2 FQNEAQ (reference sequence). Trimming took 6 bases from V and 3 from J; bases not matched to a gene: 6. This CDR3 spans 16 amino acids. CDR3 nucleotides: TGTGCCAGCAGTCCGGGACTAGCGGGGCGAACAGATACGCAGTATTTT. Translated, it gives CASSPGLAGRTDTQYF. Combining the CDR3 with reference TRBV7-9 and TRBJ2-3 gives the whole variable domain DTGVSQNPRHKITKRGQNVTFRCDPISEHNRLYWYRQTLGQGPEFLTYFQNEAQLEKSRLLSDRFSAERPKGSFSTLEIQRTEQGDSAMYLCASSPGLAGRTDTQYFGPGTRLTVL.

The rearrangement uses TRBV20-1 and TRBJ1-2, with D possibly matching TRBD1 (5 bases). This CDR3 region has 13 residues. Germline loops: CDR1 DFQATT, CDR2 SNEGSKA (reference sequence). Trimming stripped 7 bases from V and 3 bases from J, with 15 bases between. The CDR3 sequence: CSGGGVGDYGYTF. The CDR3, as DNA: TGCAGTGGCGGGGGGGTTGGGGACTATGGCTACACCTTC.

CDR3 residues: CAISEAYEQYF. As DNA, the CDR3 is TGTGCCATCAGTGAAGCCTACGAGCAGTACTTC. This chain links TRBV10-3 with TRBJ2-7, with unresolved D. This CDR3 spans 11 amino acids. Germline V lookup: CDR1 ENHRY, CDR2 SYGVKD. The V end was cut by 3 bases, the J end by 2 bases, with 2 bases between.

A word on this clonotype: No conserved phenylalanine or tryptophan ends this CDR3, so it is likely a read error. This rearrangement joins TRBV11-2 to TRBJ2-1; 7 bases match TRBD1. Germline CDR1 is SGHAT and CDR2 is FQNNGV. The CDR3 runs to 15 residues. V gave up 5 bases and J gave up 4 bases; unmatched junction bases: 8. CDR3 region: CASSSRTGEYNEQFL. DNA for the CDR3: TGTGCCAGCAGCAGTCGGACAGGAGAATACAATGAGCAGTTCCTC.

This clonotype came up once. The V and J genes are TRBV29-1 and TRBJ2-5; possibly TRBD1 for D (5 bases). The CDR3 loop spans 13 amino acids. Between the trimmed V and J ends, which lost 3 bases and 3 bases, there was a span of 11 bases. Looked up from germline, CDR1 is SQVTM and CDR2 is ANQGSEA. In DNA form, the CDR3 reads TGCAGCGTTGAGGCGCTCAGGGAAGAGACCCAGTACTTC. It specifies CSVEALREETQYF.

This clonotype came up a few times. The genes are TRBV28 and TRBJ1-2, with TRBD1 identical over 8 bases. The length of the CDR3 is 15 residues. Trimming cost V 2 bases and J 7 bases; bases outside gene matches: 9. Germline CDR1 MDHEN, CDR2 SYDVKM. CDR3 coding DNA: TGTGCCAGCAGTTTACAGGGGGCGATAGTGTTTGGCTACACCTTC. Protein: CASSLQGAIVFGYTF.

In DNA, the CDR3 is TGTGCCAGCAGTTTTCCGGCGGGGGGAGATACGCAGTATTTT. Translation: CASSFPAGGDTQYF. This rearrangement joins TRBV12-3 or TRBV12-4 to TRBJ2-3, with 8 bases identical to TRBD2. Trimming removed 3 bases from V and 5 bases from J; junction bases left unmatched: 4. This CDR3 has 14 amino acids.

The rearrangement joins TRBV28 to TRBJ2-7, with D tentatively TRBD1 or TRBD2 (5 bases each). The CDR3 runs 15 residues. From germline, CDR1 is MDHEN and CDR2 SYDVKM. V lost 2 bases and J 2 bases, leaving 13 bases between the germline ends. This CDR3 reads CASSLLPGGAYEQYF. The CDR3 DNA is TGTGCCAGCAGTTTACTACCTGGGGGTGCCTACGAGCAGTACTTC.

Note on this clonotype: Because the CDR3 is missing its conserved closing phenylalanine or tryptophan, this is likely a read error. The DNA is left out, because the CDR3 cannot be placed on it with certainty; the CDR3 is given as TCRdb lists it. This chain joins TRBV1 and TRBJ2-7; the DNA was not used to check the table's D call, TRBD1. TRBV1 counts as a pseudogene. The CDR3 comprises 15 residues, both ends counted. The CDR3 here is CASSQAWGASYEQYL.

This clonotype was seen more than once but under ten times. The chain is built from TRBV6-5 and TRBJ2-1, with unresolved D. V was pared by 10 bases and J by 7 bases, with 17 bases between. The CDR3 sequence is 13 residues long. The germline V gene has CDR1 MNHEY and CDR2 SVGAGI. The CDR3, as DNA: TGTGCCATCGCCCCGGCCTCGTTGAATGAGCAGTTCTTC. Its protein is CAIAPASLNEQFF.

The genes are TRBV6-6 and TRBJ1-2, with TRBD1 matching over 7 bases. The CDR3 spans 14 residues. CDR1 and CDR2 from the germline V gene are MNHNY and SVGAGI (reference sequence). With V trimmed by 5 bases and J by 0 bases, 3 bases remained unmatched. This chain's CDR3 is CASSPGTANYGYTF. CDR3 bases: TGTGCCAGCAGTCCCGGGACAGCTAACTATGGCTACACCTTC.

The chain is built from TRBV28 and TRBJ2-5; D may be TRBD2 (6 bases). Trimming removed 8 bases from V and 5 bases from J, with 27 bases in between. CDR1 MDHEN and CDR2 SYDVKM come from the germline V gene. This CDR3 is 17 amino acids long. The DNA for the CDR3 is TGTGCCAGCTCCGAACCATACGGGGGAGAGGTCCGGGAGACCCAGTACTTC. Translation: CASSEPYGGEVRETQYF.

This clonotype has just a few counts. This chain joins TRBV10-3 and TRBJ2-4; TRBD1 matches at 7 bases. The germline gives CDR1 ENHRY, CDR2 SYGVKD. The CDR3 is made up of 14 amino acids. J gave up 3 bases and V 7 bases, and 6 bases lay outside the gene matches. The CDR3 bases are TGTGCCATCAATAAGACAGGGAACAAAAACATTCAGTACTTC. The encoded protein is CAINKTGNKNIQYF.